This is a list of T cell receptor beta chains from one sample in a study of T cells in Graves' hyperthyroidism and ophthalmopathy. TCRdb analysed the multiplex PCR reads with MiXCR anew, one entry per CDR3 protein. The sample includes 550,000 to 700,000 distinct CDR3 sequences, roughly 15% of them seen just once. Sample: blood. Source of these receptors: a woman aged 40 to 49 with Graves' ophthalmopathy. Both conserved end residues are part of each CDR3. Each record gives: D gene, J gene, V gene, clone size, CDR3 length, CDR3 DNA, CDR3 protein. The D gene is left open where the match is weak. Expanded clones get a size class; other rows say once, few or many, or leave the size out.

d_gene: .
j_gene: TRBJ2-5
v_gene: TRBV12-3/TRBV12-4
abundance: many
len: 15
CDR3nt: TGTGCCAGCAGTTTATTCGGCGGGGACCAAGAGACCCAGTACTTC
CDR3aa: CASSLFGGDQETQYF

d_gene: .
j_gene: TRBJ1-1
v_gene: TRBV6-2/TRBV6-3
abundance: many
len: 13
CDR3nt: TGTGCCAGCACTGACGGGGGGAACACTGAAGCTTTCTTT
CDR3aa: CASTDGGNTEAFF

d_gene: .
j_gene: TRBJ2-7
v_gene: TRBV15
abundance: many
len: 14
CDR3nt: TGTGCCACCGCCTCCGGGACCCGAGGGGCCGAGCAGTACTTC
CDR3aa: CATASGTRGAEQYF

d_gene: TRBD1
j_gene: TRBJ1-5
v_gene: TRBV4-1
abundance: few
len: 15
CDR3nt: TGCGCCAGCAGCCCAGTACAGGGGTCGGGTCAGCCCCAGCATTTT
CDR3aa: CASSPVQGSGQPQHF

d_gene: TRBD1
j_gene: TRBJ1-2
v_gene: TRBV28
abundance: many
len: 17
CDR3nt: TGTGCCAGTATACAGTCCGTGTCGGGACAGGGGCCTTATGGCTACACCTTC
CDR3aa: CASIQSVSGQGPYGYTF

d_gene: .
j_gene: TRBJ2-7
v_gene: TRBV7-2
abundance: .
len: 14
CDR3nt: TGTGCCAGCAGCAGTAGCGGAGTCCCCTACGAGCAGTACTTC
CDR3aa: CASSSSGVPYEQYF

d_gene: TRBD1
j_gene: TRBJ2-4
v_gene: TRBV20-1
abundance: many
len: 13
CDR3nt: TGCAGTGGGGTGACAGGGGGAAAAAACATTCAGTACTTC
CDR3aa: CSGVTGGKNIQYF

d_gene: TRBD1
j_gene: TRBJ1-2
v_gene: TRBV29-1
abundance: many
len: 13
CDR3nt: TGCAGCGTTAACCGGGACAGGGCTATTGGCTACACCTTC
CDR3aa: CSVNRDRAIGYTF

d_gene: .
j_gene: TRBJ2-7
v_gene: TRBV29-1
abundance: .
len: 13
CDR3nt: TGCAGCGTATCGCAGGGGACCTCCTACGAGCAGTACTTC
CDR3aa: CSVSQGTSYEQYF

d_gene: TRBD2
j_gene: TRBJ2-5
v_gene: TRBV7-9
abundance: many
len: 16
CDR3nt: TGTGCCAGCAGCTCGCTTAGAGGGACTAGCGGGAGCTTCCAGTACTTC
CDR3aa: CASSSLRGTSGSFQYF

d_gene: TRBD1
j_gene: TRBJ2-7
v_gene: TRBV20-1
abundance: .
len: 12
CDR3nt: TGCAGTGCAGGACAGGGGTCCTACGAGCAGTACTTC
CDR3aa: CSAGQGSYEQYF

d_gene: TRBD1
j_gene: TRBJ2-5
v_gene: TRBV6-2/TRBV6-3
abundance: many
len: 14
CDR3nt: TGTGCCAGCAACAACAGGGGCGTACAAGAGACCCAGTACTTC
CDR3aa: CASNNRGVQETQYF

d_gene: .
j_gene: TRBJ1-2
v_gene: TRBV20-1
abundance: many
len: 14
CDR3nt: TGCAGTGCTAGAGGGAAAGGGGGACTTTATGGCTACACCTTC
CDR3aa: CSARGKGGLYGYTF

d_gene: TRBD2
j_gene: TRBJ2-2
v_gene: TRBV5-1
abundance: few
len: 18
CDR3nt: TGCGCCAGCAGCCAGGGTGCCGGGAGGGCCGCGAACACCGGGGAGCTGTTTTTT
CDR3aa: CASSQGAGRAANTGELFF

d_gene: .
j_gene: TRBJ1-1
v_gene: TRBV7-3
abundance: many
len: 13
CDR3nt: TGTGCCAGCAGTTTGGACAGTAACACTGAAGCTTTCTTT
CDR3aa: CASSLDSNTEAFF

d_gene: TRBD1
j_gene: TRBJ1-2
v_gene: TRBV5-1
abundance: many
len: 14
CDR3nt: TGCGCCAGCAGCATGGAAAAGGGGGCCTATGGCTACACCTTC
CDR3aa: CASSMEKGAYGYTF

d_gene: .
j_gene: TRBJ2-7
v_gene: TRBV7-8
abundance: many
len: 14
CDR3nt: TGTGCCAGCAGCTTAGGTGGGAGAGGTTCCGAGCAGTACTTC
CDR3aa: CASSLGGRGSEQYF

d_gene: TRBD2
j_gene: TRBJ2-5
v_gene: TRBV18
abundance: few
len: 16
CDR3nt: TGTGCCAGCTCACCACCTAGCGGGAGCCCCCAGGAGACCCAGTACTTC
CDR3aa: CASSPPSGSPQETQYF

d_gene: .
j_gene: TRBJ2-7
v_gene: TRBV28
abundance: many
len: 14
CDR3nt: TGTGCCAGCAGTAGTCAGGACGGAACATACGAGCAGTACTTC
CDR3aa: CASSSQDGTYEQYF

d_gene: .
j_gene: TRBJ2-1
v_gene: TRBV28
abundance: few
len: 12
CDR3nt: TGTGCCAGCAGGCCCAGGGTTTTTGAGCAGTTCTTC
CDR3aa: CASRPRVFEQFF

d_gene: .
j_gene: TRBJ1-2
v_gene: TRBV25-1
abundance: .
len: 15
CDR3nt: TGTGCCAGCAGCCCGGGACGTACCATCGTCTATGGCTACACCTTC
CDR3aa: CASSPGRTIVYGYTF

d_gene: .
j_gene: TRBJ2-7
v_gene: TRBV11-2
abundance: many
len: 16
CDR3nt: TGTGCCAGCAGCTTAGGAGGCTTCGCGGACGTCTACGAGCAGTACTTC
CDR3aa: CASSLGGFADVYEQYF

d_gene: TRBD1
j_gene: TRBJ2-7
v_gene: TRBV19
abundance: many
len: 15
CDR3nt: TGTGCCAGTAGTAAAAACCGGGACAGGGGCTACGAGCAGTACTTC
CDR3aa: CASSKNRDRGYEQYF

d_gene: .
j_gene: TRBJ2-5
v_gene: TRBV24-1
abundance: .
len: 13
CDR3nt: TGTGCCACCAGTAGGGCGGGACCAGAGACCCAGTACTTC
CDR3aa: CATSRAGPETQYF

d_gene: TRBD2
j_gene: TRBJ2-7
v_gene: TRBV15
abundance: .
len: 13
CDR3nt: TGTGCCACCAGCAGTGGACTAGACTACGAGCAGTACTTC
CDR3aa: CATSSGLDYEQYF

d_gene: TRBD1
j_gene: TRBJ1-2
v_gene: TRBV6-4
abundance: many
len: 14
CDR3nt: TGTGCCAGCAGTACCGGGACAGGCACTTATGGCTACACCTTC
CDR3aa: CASSTGTGTYGYTF

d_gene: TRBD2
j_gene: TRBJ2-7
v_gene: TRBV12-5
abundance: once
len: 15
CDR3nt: TGTGCTAGTGGTTGGACTAGCGGGAGGGCCATCGAGCAGTACTTC
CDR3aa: CASGWTSGRAIEQYF

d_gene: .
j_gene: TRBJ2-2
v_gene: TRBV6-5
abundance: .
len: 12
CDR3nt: TGTGCCAGCAGTTCCGGAGTTGGGGAGCTGTTTTTT
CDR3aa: CASSSGVGELFF

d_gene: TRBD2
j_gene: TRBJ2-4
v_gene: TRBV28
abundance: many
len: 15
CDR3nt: TGTGCCAGCTCTGTGGGAGGGAAGAACAAAAACATTCAGTACTTC
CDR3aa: CASSVGGKNKNIQYF

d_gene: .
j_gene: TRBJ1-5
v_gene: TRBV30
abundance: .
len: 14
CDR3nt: TGTGCCTGGAGTGTCCTCCAGGGAAATCAGCCCCAGCATTTT
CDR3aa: CAWSVLQGNQPQHF

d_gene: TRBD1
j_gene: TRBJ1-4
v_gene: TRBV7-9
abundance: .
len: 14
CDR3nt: TGTGCCAGCAGCTCTTCAGGGGGGAATGAAAAACTGTTTTTT
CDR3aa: CASSSSGGNEKLFF

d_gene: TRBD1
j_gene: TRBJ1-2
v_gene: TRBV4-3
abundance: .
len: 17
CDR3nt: TGCGCCAGCAGCCAGAAGACAGGGGGGGGAGCTAACTATGGCTACACCTTC
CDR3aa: CASSQKTGGGANYGYTF

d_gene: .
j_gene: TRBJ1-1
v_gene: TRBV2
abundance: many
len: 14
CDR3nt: TGTGCCAGCAGTGATGTCCGGGGTAACACTGAAGCTTTCTTT
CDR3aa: CASSDVRGNTEAFF

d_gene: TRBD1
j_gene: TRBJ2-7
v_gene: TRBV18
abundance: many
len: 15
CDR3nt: TGTGCCAGCTCACCTCCCGGGACAGGGTTCTACGAGCAGTACTTC
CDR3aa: CASSPPGTGFYEQYF

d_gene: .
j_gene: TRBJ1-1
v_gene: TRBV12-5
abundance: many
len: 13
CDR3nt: TGTGCTAGTGGTTCAGTATTGAACACTGAAGCTTTCTTT
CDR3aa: CASGSVLNTEAFF

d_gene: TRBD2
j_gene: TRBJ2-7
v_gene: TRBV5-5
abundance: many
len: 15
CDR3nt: TGTGCCAGCAGCTTCGGACTAGCGGACTCCTACGAGCAGTACTTC
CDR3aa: CASSFGLADSYEQYF

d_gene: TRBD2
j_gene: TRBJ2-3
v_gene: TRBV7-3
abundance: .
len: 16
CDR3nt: TGTGCCAGCAGCTCGGGGACTAGTTTTGCCACAGATACGCAGTATTTT
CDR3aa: CASSSGTSFATDTQYF

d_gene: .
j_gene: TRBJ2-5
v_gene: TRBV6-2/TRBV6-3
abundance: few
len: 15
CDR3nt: TGTGCCAGCTCCCCAGGTGGTGGATGGGGTCGGACCCAGTACTTC
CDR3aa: CASSPGGGWGRTQYF

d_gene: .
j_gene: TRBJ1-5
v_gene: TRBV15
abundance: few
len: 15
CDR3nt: TGTGCCACCAGCAGAGATTCTACCGCACAACGGCCCCAGCATTTT
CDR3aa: CATSRDSTAQRPQHF

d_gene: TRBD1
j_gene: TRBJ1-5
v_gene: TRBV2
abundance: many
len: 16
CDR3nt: TGTGCCAGCAGTTCGACGCCGGGACAGAAGAATCAGCCCCAGCATTTT
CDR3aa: CASSSTPGQKNQPQHF

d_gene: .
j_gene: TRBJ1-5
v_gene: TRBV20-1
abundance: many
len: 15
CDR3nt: TGCAGTGCCCCATCCTCGGAGTTCTACAATCAGCCCCAGCATTTT
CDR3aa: CSAPSSEFYNQPQHF

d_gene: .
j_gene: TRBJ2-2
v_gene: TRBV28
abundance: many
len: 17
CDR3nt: TGTGCCAGCAGTCCCCTCTGGAGCGCGATAGTTACCGGGGAGCTGTTTTTT
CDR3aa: CASSPLWSAIVTGELFF